A few counts support the clone carrying this T cell receptor (beta chain). This record belongs to a study of T cells in Graves' hyperthyroidism and ophthalmopathy. TCR beta CDR3 region amplification was performed from RNA transcripts. HTBI primers were employed in a first-round RT-PCR of the TCR CDR3. TCRdb itself ran the multiplex PCR reads through MiXCR, one entry per CDR3 protein. The sample lists more than 300,000 distinct CDR3 sequences; 11% to 15% were seen once. This receptor was obtained from a woman aged 30 to 39 with Graves' hyperthyroidism. What was sequenced was blood.

This CDR3 reads CAWKEGVDSPLHF. In nucleotides, the CDR3 is TGTGCCTGGAAGGAAGGGGTCGATTCACCCCTCCACTTT. This chain connects TRBV30 to TRBJ1-6, with a weak D call TRBD1 (5 bases). Germline V CDR1 and CDR2: GTSNPN, SVGIG (reference sequence). CDR3 length equals 13 residues. Trimming took off 4 bases at V and 8 bases at J, with 12 bases between the two ends.